Each of the 5 T cell receptor beta chains below was sequenced from the same sample in a study of T cells in Graves' hyperthyroidism and ophthalmopathy. There were TCR beta CDR3 regions amplified from RNA transcripts. The study used the HTBI primer set for a first-round RT-PCR of the TCR CDR3. Each CDR3 protein is one row after TCRdb ran MiXCR on the multiplex PCR reads. The repertoire has hundreds of thousands of distinct CDR3 sequences, about 15% of them found once; the top ten carry about 26%. The specimen sequenced was blood. All receptors come from a woman under 40 with Graves' hyperthyroidism.

This clonotype was seen ten or more times. The J gene is TRBJ2-3, the V gene TRBV2; 7 bases are shared with TRBD1. V lost 2 bases and J lost 7; bases outside the gene matches: 9. The CDR3 runs 15 residues. In germline, CDR1 is SNHLY, CDR2 FYNNEI. Here the CDR3 reads CASSEQKGALNTQYF. CDR3 in DNA: TGTGCCAGCAGTGAACAGAAGGGGGCGCTGAATACGCAGTATTTT.

The V call is TRBV28, the J call TRBJ2-5, with 7 bases that match TRBD2. This CDR3 is built from 15 residues. The V segment lost 7 bases and the J segment 11 bases; nucleotides outside the gene matches: 19. Germline V gene data show CDR1 as MDHEN and CDR2 as SYDVKM. The CDR3 sequence: CASNPPYGRRESQYF. CDR3 bases: TGTGCCAGCAACCCTCCGTATGGTCGGCGGGAGTCTCAGTACTTC.

The table lists this clonotype with a count of one. This sequence may be a read error, since a much larger clone differs from it by one base. CDR3 sequence: CASSKRQGTSGRKDTQYF. The DNA for the CDR3 is TGTGCCAGCAGCAAAAGACAAGGGACTAGCGGGAGGAAAGACACCCAGTACTTC. The gene calls are TRBV11-2 and TRBJ2-5; 15 bases fit TRBD2. CDR1 and CDR2 (germline): SGHAT, FQNNGV. The CDR3 loop spans 18 amino acids.

The chain has TRBV3-1 and TRBJ1-5; D gene uncertain. Trimming took 1 base from V and 10 from J, leaving 11 bases between them. CDR1 and CDR2 from the germline V gene are LGHDT and YNNKEL (reference sequence). The CDR3 is 13 residues long. CDR3 coding DNA: TGTGCCAGCAGCCAAGGTGAGGAGGGCCCCCAGCATTTT. Protein: CASSQGEEGPQHF.

Note on this clonotype: A much larger clone lies a single base off, so this may be a read error. The chain combines TRBV19 with TRBJ2-7; D unresolved. The CDR3 totals 14 residues. The germline V and J ends were trimmed by 3 bases and 5 bases, with 14 bases remaining between them. Per germline, CDR1 LNHDA and CDR2 SQIVND (reference sequence). CDR3 coding DNA: TGTGCCAGTAGTATGGGAACAGCCGATAACGAGCAGTACTTC. It encodes CASSMGTADNEQYF.